This T cell receptor beta chain was sequenced during a study of shared clonotypes between healthy human individuals. Study-wide points: Tissues were not sampled, only blood, and their repertoires likely differ.

Concerning this clone itself: Its specificity is unknown.

The unsorted PBMC replicate PCRs were performed with approximately 0.3 ug DNA, 25,000 to 30,000 T cell genomes. Original analysis: ImmunoSEQ supplied junction-only sequences lacking quality scores, so filtering was different. Sequenced by immunoSEQ multiplex PCR; TCRdb stores in-frame clones only, minus some. V and J calls and clone size are given by that table; D and trimming were obtained from the DNA. The sample consists of 450,000 to 600,000 clones, 70% to 80% of them appearing once. The CDR3 runs 17 residues. Germline lookup yields CDR1 MGHRA and CDR2 YSYEKL. V lost 1 base to trimming and J lost 2 bases; unmatched junction nucleotides: 5.

The TCR originated in a woman in her forties in good health. Some clones in this sample may be carry-over from other donors' samples. The V and J genes are TRBV4-1 and TRBJ1-5, with 10 positions matching TRBD1. Sequenced: PBMCs. The CDR3 DNA sequence: TGCGCCAGCAGCCAAGGGGGACAGGGGCCCCGCAATCAGCCCCAGCATTTT. Its protein product is CASSQGGQGPRNQPQHF.